This T cell receptor beta chain was identified in a study of blood T cell repertoires in COVID-19 (TCRdb year 2020). A note on the overall study: The collaborator samples originated in the United States, Italy and Spain and spanned the acute and convalescent phases of COVID-19. The material from the prospective study consisted of cDNA or gDNA derived from T cells, B-cell-depleted T cells, or PBMCs. The dataset comprised deeply sampled blood TCRbeta repertoires from subjects exposed to, actively infected with, or recovered from COVID-19. The repertoires were released in a freely available public database intended as a resource for research on the immune response to SARS-CoV-2. Samples were obtained from the ongoing ImmuneRACE study (first 160 participants) and from 1,254 subjects provided by 6 global collaborators. Nearly every sample came with metadata listing a de-identified subject ID, COVID-19 status, age in years and sex. Where available, HLA class I and class II types were obtained from metadata supplied by the sample provider rather than from assay-based typing. What the research found in general, with its limitations: Clinical and demographic metadata were provided uncurated, with the amount varying by source and participant.

The V end loses 5 bases and the J end loses 0 bases, and a stretch of 11 bases separates them. The CDR3 spans 14 residues, from the cysteine through the phenylalanine. Solely the CDR3 DNA is kept, with 42 bases framed from the first base. Based on the germline V gene, the CDR1 and CDR2 sequences are SGHVS and FNYEAQ. Each collaborating institution followed its own protocols to collect whole blood in K2EDTA tubes. For TCRbeta analysis, collaborators shipped samples in one of three forms: frozen whole blood, isolated PBMCs, or DNA extracted from either of those sample types. TCRbeta CDR3 regions were amplified from genomic DNA by means of the immunoSEQ Assay, a bias-controlled multiplex PCR. The original pipeline was this. Nucleated cell counts per sample were estimated from amplification of reference gene primers within the assay. Sequence reads were collapsed and filtered to measure the absolute abundance of every unique TCRbeta CDR3 rearrangement. For each sample, productive Simpson clonality was calculated by taking the square root of Simpson's diversity index across productive rearrangements. The table comes from immuneACCESS by way of TCRdb, which keeps in-frame sequences with V and J called. Part of the clones is missing from these tables; in studies checked, under half for an unresolved V gene and the rest for unknown reasons. From that table come the V and J calls and clone size; the DNA was used to work out D and trimming. A total of 100,000 to 120,000 clones appear in this sample, roughly 80% of them only once. 15% to 20% of the sample belongs to the ten largest clones.

On this clone: Its antigen has not been determined. No base quality values were provided; no much bigger clone lies one nucleotide off.

This TCR derives from a woman in her seventies with acute or convalescent COVID-19. The receptor chain draws on TRBV7-6 and TRBJ2-7; the D gene is unclear. The sample was peripheral blood. CDR3 sequence: CASSPGPRSYEQYF. The sequenced DNA: TGTGCCAGCAGCCCAGGCCCCCGCTCCTACGAGCAGTACTTC. Reference TRBV7-6 and TRBJ2-7 genes cover what lies past the CDR3, so the full variable domain is GAGVSQSPRYKVTKRGQDVALRCDPISGHVSLYWYRQALGQGPEFLTYFNYEAQQDKSGLPNDRFSAERPEGSISTLTIQRTEQRDSAMYRCASSPGPRSYEQYFGPGTRLTVT.